This entry features one T cell receptor (beta chain) sequence. Germline CDR1 DFQATT, CDR2 SNEGSKA (reference sequence). The CDR3 spans 14 residues. V was trimmed by 5 bases and J by 2 bases, leaving 13 bases between them. A single record per CDR3 protein comes from TCRdb applying MiXCR to the 5' RACE reads. The sample consists of about 470,000 distinct CDR3 sequences, 24% of them appearing once. This specimen comes from a study of identical twins. The data were also submitted as part of a second study, on T cells expressing NK-cell markers. That source adds: Researchers report these clonotypes also headed the CD3+CD56-NKG2C+ fraction in a handful of donors.

The specimen sequenced was CD4+ T cells sorted from blood. The chain is built from TRBV20-1 and TRBJ2-1; D unresolved. This sequence originates from a woman between 18 and 29 years old in good health. CDR3 bases: TGCAGTGCTTCCTTGGTCCTGGCCTACAATGAGCAGTTCTTC. Encoded protein: CSASLVLAYNEQFF.